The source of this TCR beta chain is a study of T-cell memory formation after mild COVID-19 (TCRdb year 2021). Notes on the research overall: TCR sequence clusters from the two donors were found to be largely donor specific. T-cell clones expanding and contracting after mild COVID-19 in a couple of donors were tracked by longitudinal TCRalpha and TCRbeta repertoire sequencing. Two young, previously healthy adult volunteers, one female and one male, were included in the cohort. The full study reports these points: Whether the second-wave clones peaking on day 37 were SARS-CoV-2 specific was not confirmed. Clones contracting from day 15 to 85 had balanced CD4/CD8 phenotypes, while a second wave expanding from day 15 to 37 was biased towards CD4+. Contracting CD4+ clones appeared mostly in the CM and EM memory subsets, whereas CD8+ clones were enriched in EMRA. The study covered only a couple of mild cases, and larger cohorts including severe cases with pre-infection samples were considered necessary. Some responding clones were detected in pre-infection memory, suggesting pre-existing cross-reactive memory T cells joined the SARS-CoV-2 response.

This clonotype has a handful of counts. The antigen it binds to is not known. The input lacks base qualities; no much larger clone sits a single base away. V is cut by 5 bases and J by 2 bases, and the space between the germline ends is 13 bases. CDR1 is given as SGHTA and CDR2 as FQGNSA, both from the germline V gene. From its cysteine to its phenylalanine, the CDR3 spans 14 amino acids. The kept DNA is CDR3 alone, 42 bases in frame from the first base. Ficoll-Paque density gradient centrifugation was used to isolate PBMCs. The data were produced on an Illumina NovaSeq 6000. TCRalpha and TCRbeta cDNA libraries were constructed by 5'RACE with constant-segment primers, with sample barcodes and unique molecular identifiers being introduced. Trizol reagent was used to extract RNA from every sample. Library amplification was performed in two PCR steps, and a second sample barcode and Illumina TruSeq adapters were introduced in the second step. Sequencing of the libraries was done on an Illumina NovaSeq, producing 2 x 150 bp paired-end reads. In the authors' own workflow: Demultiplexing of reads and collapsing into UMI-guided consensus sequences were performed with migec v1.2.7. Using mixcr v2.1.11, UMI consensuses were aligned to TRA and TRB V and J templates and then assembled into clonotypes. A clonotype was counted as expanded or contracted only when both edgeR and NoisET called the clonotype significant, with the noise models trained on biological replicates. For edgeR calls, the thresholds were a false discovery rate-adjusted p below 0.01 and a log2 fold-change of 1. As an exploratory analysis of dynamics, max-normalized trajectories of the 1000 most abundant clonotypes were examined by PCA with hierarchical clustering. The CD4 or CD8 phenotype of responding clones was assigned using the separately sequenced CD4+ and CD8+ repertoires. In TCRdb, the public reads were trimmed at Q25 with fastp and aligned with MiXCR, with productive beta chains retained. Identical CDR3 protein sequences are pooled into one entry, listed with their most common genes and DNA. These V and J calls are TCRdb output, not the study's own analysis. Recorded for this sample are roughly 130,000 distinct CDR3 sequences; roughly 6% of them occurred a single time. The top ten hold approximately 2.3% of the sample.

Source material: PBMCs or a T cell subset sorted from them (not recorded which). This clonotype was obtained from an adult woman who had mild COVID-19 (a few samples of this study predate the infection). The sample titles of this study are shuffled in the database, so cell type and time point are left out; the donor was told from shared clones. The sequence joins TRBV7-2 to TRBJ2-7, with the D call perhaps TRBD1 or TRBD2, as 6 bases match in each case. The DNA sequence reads TGTGCCAGCAGCCCGACGGGGGCCACCTACGAGCAGTACTTC. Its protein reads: CASSPTGATYEQYF.